This T cell receptor (beta chain) was recovered during a study of T-cell reconstitution after alpha-beta-depleted transplantation in children. The authors prepared the TCRbeta library with unique molecular identifiers. TCRdb reanalysed the PCR reads using MiXCR and keeps one entry per CDR3 protein. The profile shows approximately 240,000 distinct CDR3 sequences, 11% of them singletons. This clonotype was picked up many times. The antigen is unknown. Trimming took 0 bases from V and 4 from J, leaving 12 bases between them. CDR1 SGHNT and CDR2 YENEEA come from the germline V gene. The CDR3 is 15 residues long. Study results and caveats: Expanded graft clones numbering several hundred reportedly gave rise to alpha-beta T cells about two months after transplant. Newly made T cells mostly supplied T-cell counts and diversity one year after transplant. After transplant, high TCRbeta diversity at day 60 in some patients arose from surviving recipient T cells and thymic progenitors.

This sequence joins TRBV11-3 and TRBJ1-2; D might be TRBD1 (5 bases). The sample was PBMCs, taken before TCRalphabeta/CD19-depleted stem cell transplant. This clonotype was obtained from a child under two years old with acute myeloid leukemia, due to receive a stem cell transplant. The CDR3, as DNA: TGTGCCAGCAGCTTAGAACCCGGGGCTGCCTATGGCTACACCTTC. Translating it yields CASSLEPGAAYGYTF.